The 28 T cell receptor beta chains below were found in one sample sequenced in a study of molecular identifiers for immune sequencing clone quantification. TCRdb reprocessed the PCR reads via MiXCR and lists one record per CDR3 protein. The table lists some 650,000 distinct CDR3 sequences, 15% to 20% of them singletons. Sequenced: naive CD8+ T cells from blood, with Jurkat cell RNA spiked in. Subset given: FACS-sorted CD8+CD4-CCR7+CD45RA+ naive T cells. All receptors derive from a human donor in good health. Some libraries in this study had Jurkat cell RNA spiked in.

This clonotype was seen a handful of times. The genes are TRBV5-4 and TRBJ1-3, with a weak D call TRBD1 (6 bases). Looked up from germline, CDR1 is SGHNT and CDR2 is YYREEE (reference sequence). This CDR3 has 15 residues. V was trimmed by 4 bases and J by 0 bases, leaving 11 bases between them. The CDR3, as DNA: TGTGCCAGCAGCGGAACACAGGGCTCTGGAAACACCATATATTTT. It specifies CASSGTQGSGNTIYF. Looking up the rest from reference TRBV5-4 and TRBJ1-3 gives the full variable domain: ETGVTQSPTHLIKTRGQQVTLRCSSQSGHNTVSWYQQALGQGPQFIFQYYREEENGRGNFPPRFSGLQFPNYSSELNVNALELDDSALYLCASSGTQGSGNTIYFGEGSWLTVV.

On this clonotype itself: This may arise from a read error, as a much more abundant clone is one base away. The rearrangement joins TRBV18 to TRBJ2-2; D is unresolved. The CDR3 consists of 14 residues. Germline V gives CDR1 KGHSH, CDR2 LQKENI. The CDR3 DNA sequence: TGTGCCGGCTCACCTTCAGGAGTCACCGGGGAGCTGTTTTTT. It encodes CAGSPSGVTGELFF.

This clonotype was seen at least ten times. The chain is built from TRBV25-1 and TRBJ2-5, with D possibly matching TRBD1 (6 bases). The V and J ends lost 3 bases and 1 base respectively, with 12 bases between them. Germline-derived CDR1 and CDR2 are MGHDK and SYGVNS. This CDR3 spans 15 amino acids. CDR3 bases: TGTGCCAGCAGTGAGTTCGGACAGAGCCAAGAGACCCAGTACTTC. The encoded protein is CASSEFGQSQETQYF.

The chain uses TRBV7-2 and TRBJ2-1, with no clear D. The CDR3 covers 16 residues. Deletions cut 1 base from V and 4 bases from J, with 14 bases between. Germline-derived CDR1 and CDR2 are SGHTA and FQGNSA. DNA for the CDR3: TGTGCCAGCAGCTTAGACGGCACGGGTATTTACAATGAGCAGTTCTTC. As protein: CASSLDGTGIYNEQFF.

This clonotype was found a few times. The chain employs TRBV19 and TRBJ1-2, with D perhaps TRBD1 (5 bases). From germline, CDR1 is LNHDA and CDR2 SQIVND (reference sequence). This CDR3 has 13 residues. V dropped 4 bases and J dropped 4 bases, with 10 bases sitting between them. The CDR3 is CASSKYGGYGYTF. The CDR3 DNA reads TGTGCCAGTAGTAAATACGGGGGCTATGGCTACACCTTC.

In the case of this clonotype: One end of the junction varies from germline; a read error may be responsible. This chain joins TRBV20-1 and TRBJ1-2; D is possibly TRBD1 (6 bases). The V gene's germline CDR1 is DFQATT and CDR2 SNEGSKA (reference sequence). This CDR3 has 16 residues. CDR3: CSARDPDEDRNYGHTF. CDR3 bases: TGCAGTGCTAGAGATCCAGATGAGGACAGAAACTATGGCCACACCTTC.

This clonotype has more than one count but fewer than ten. The rearrangement joins TRBV4-3 to TRBJ2-2; the D gene is possibly TRBD1 (6 bases). V lost 4 bases and J 1 base, leaving 13 bases between the germline ends. Germline V gene data show CDR1 as LGHNA and CDR2 as YSLEER. CDR3 length: 16 residues. The chain's CDR3 is CASSPDATGNTGELFF. In nucleotides, the CDR3 is TGCGCCAGCAGCCCCGATGCGACAGGGAACACCGGGGAGCTGTTTTTT.

This clonotype was observed a few times. The V and J genes are TRBV4-1 and TRBJ2-2; a weak D match, TRBD2 (6 bases). The CDR3 sequence is 17 residues long. Germline assignment: CDR1 MGHRA and CDR2 YSYEKL. The V and J ends lost 4 bases and 0 bases respectively, with 15 bases between them. CDR3 sequence (DNA): TGCGCCAGCAGCCTCCAAACCGGAGGGGCGAACACCGGGGAGCTGTTTTTT. It codes for CASSLQTGGANTGELFF.

The chain joins TRBV20-1 to TRBJ2-1; no clear D gene. CDR3 size: 13 residues. The V end lost 1 base, the J end lost 6 bases, and 10 bases lay between the germline ends. Germline loops: CDR1 DFQATT, CDR2 SNEGSKA (reference sequence). CDR3: CSARGEEINEQFF. The CDR3 nucleotides are TGCAGTGCTAGAGGGGAAGAAATCAATGAGCAGTTCTTC.

This clonotype showed up many times. The V gene is TRBV29-1, the J gene TRBJ2-5; no clear D gene. CDR3 length: 11 amino acids. The ends were cut back, 0 bases at V and 4 bases at J, with 3 bases in the middle. Per germline, CDR1 SQVTM and CDR2 ANQGSEA. The CDR3, as DNA: TGCAGCGTTGAAGATAGAGAGACCCAGTACTTC. Translation gives CSVEDRETQYF. Full variable domain (rest looked up from reference TRBV29-1 and TRBJ2-5): SAVISQKPSRDICQRGTSLTIQCQVDSQVTMMFWYRQQPGQSLTLIATANQGSEATYESGFVIDKFPISRPNLTFSTLTVSNMSPEDSSIYLCSVEDRETQYFGPGTRLLVL.

This clonotype was picked up many times. J is TRBJ2-3 and V is TRBV5-4; 13 positions match TRBD2. The CDR3 runs to 19 residues. After removal of 6 bases from V and 0 bases from J, the junction contained 13 bases not matched to a gene. In germline, CDR1 is SGHNT, CDR2 YYREEE (reference sequence). CDR3 residues: CASTKLGLAGALSTDTQYF. DNA for the CDR3: TGTGCCAGCACTAAGCTTGGACTAGCGGGAGCCCTTAGCACAGATACGCAGTATTTT.

Ten or more counts support this clonotype. The rearrangement links TRBV6-5 to TRBJ2-7, with a weak D call TRBD2 (7 bases). Trimming took off 2 bases at V and 2 bases at J, with 13 bases between the two ends. Per the germline V gene, CDR1 is MNHEY and CDR2 is SVGAGI. The CDR3 has 15 residues. CDR3 in DNA: TGTGCCAGCAGTTACATCAGCGGGACAACCTACGAGCAGTACTTC. This translates into CASSYISGTTYEQYF.

The chain links TRBV6-1 to TRBJ2-7; 7 bases agree with TRBD1. CDR3 length: 15 residues. Germline loops: CDR1 MNHNS, CDR2 SASEGT. V shed 7 bases, J shed 0 bases, and the junction held 9 bases outside the gene matches. DNA for the CDR3: TGTGCCAGCAAGCTCACCCGGGACAGCTCCTACGAGCAGTACTTC. It specifies CASKLTRDSSYEQYF.

This clonotype occurred many times. The chain employs TRBV4-3 and TRBJ1-1; D is ambiguous. The germline V and J ends were trimmed by 0 bases and 1 base, with 3 bases remaining between them. This CDR3 has 13 amino acids. Germline CDR1 reads LGHNA; CDR2 reads YSLEER. The DNA of the CDR3 is TGCGCCAGCAGCCAAGAGGAGAACACTGAAGCTTTCTTT. Amino acids: CASSQEENTEAFF.

The table lists this clonotype with many counts. V gene TRBV6-5 combines with J gene TRBJ2-6; TRBD2 matches 10 bases. CDR1 is MNHEY and CDR2 is SVGAGI in the germline V gene. The CDR3 loop spans 21 amino acids. Trimming removed 0 bases from V and 4 bases from J; junction bases left unmatched: 15. The CDR3: CASSYSSVEREGRSGANVLTF. CDR3 in DNA: TGTGCCAGCAGTTACTCGTCGGTCGAGCGGGAGGGCCGGTCCGGGGCCAACGTCCTGACTTTC.

The table lists this clonotype with many counts. The gene calls are TRBV28 and TRBJ2-7; D perhaps matches TRBD2 (6 bases). CDR3 size: 16 residues. Trimming cost V 5 bases and J 2 bases, with 19 bases left between them. Germline lookup yields CDR1 MDHEN and CDR2 SYDVKM. Here the CDR3 reads CASSPSIGGFTYEQYF. The DNA of the CDR3 is TGTGCCAGCAGTCCGTCCATTGGGGGGTTCACCTACGAGCAGTACTTC.

This clonotype was observed at least ten times. The V call is TRBV4-1, the J call TRBJ2-1, with 11 bases aligning to TRBD2. Germline-derived CDR1 and CDR2 are MGHRA and YSYEKL. This CDR3 is built from 15 residues. V lost 1 base and J lost 4; bases outside the gene matches: 0. The CDR3 sequence is CASSQVAGGYNEQFF. CDR3 DNA sequence: TGCGCCAGCAGCCAAGTAGCGGGGGGGTACAATGAGCAGTTCTTC.

The chain uses TRBV24-1 and TRBJ1-4, with D perhaps TRBD1 (5 bases). CDR1 and CDR2 (germline): KGHDR, SFDVKD. CDR3 length equals 13 residues. The ends were cut back, 8 bases at V and 6 bases at J, with 12 bases in the middle. CDR3 loop: CATKNGTDEKLFF. CDR3 bases: TGTGCCACCAAGAACGGGACTGATGAAAAACTGTTTTTT.

DNA for the CDR3: TGTGCCAGTAGTCCAGAGACTTTCCGCTACGAGCAGTACTTC. It encodes CASSPETFRYEQYF. V usage is TRBV19 and J usage is TRBJ2-7; D remains ambiguous. Germline V CDR1 and CDR2: LNHDA, SQIVND (reference sequence). The CDR3 covers 14 residues. V lost 5 bases to trimming and J lost 3 bases, with 14 bases between them. The entire variable domain, with the rest obtained from reference TRBV19 and TRBJ2-7, is as follows: DGGITQSPKYLFRKEGQNVTLSCEQNLNHDAMYWYRQDPGQGLRLIYYSQIVNDFQKGDIAEGYSVSREKKESFPLTVTSAQKNPTAFYLCASSPETFRYEQYFGPGTRLTVT.

This clonotype showed up many times. The chain is built from TRBV28 and TRBJ2-1, with unresolved D. Germline-derived CDR1 and CDR2 are MDHEN and SYDVKM. V was clipped by 6 bases and J by 0 bases, with 6 bases between them. There are 13 residues in the CDR3. The CDR3 DNA is TGTGCCAGCAGAACGAGCTCCTACAATGAGCAGTTCTTC. It codes for CASRTSSYNEQFF.

The V call is TRBV19, the J call TRBJ1-6, with 12 bases matching TRBD1. Germline V gene lookup returns CDR1 LNHDA and CDR2 SQIVND (reference sequence). V shed 3 bases and J 7 bases; nucleotides not matched to a gene: 4. The CDR3 covers 16 residues. Written as DNA, the CDR3 is TGTGCCAGTAGTATCGGGGACAGGGGGCGGAATTCACCCCTCCACTTT. Translating it yields CASSIGDRGRNSPLHF.

Turning to this clonotype: This is likely a read error, given that the CDR3 carries no conserved phenylalanine or tryptophan at its end. The CDR3: CASSLGLEQFS. The DNA for the CDR3 is TGTGCCAGCAGTTTGGGACTTGAGCAGTTCTCC. The gene calls are TRBV27 and TRBJ2-1; weak D call: TRBD2 (6 bases). CDR3 length: 11 residues. Germline lookup yields CDR1 MNHEY and CDR2 SMNVEV (reference sequence). Trimming took 3 bases from V and 9 from J, leaving 6 bases between them.

The chain is built from TRBV30 and TRBJ2-5; 10 positions agree with TRBD1. Germline V CDR1 and CDR2: GTSNPN, SVGIG (reference sequence). V shed 5 bases and J 2 bases; nucleotides not matched to a gene: 2. The CDR3 loop spans 13 amino acids. This CDR3 is CAWEGQGQETQYF. The DNA of the CDR3 is TGTGCCTGGGAGGGACAGGGGCAAGAGACCCAGTACTTC.

Ten or more counts support this clonotype. The chain combines TRBV5-4 with TRBJ2-7; D possibly corresponds to TRBD1 (6 bases). V lost 4 bases to trimming and J lost 1 base, with 12 bases between them. The CDR3 has 14 amino acids. In germline, CDR1 is SGHNT, CDR2 YYREEE (reference sequence). The CDR3 here is CASSPPDRSYEQYF. CDR3 bases: TGTGCCAGCAGCCCCCCGGACAGATCCTACGAGCAGTACTTC.

This clonotype was seen a handful of times. V gene TRBV5-6 combines with J gene TRBJ2-3, with D uncertain. This CDR3 is 12 amino acids long. CDR1 and CDR2 from the germline V gene are SGHDT and YYEEEE. V was pared by 0 bases and J by 8 bases, with 7 bases between. CDR3 protein: CASSLDSSTQYF. As DNA, the CDR3 is TGTGCCAGCAGCTTGGACTCAAGTACGCAGTATTTT.

The chain carries TRBV24-1 and TRBJ2-2, with D perhaps TRBD2 (6 bases). Germline CDR1 KGHDR, CDR2 SFDVKD. The germline V and J ends were trimmed by 3 bases and 5 bases, with 6 bases remaining between them. The CDR3 extends over 13 amino acids. Written as DNA, the CDR3 is TGTGCCACCAGTGATCGGGGGACCGGGGAGCTGTTTTTT. This codes for CATSDRGTGELFF.

The chain has TRBV10-3 and TRBJ2-2, with TRBD1 matching over 9 bases. CDR3 size: 15 residues. J gave up 3 bases and V 1 base, and 0 bases lay outside the gene matches. CDR1 and CDR2 (germline): ENHRY, SYGVKD. For the CDR3, the DNA is TGTGCCATCAGTGAGTGGACAGGGGACACCGGGGAGCTGTTTTTT. Amino acids: CAISEWTGDTGELFF.

This clonotype was seen many times. This sequence joins TRBV14 and TRBJ2-3, with D perhaps TRBD1 or TRBD2 (5 bases each). Germline V gene sequence: CDR1 SGHDN, CDR2 FVKESK. The germline V and J ends were trimmed by 3 bases and 6 bases, with 16 bases remaining between them. This CDR3 has 15 amino acids. As DNA, the CDR3 is TGTGCCAGCAGCCAGGACGGCAGGGACGTGGATACGCAGTATTTT. It yields the protein CASSQDGRDVDTQYF.